This T cell receptor beta chain was retrieved from a study of blood T cells in healthy people across ages. Germline V lookup: CDR1 GTSNPN, CDR2 SVGIG (reference sequence). The CDR3 is 13 residues long. J lost 7 bases, V lost 1 base, and 4 bases had no gene match. Per sample, no less than 5 micrograms of total RNA were extracted. With a J-beta primer mix and a sample-barcoded 5' primer, a second PCR ran roughly 6 to 11 cycles. TCRdb re-called the 5' RACE reads through MiXCR, storing one row per CDR3 protein. The table has fewer than 800,000 distinct CDR3 sequences, roughly 20% seen once. The receptor was derived from a man aged 70 or older in good health. Sample: blood. J is TRBJ1-5 and V is TRBV30; 7 positions match TRBD1. The CDR3 DNA reads as TGTGCCTGGAGTGAACAGGGGCGGCAGCCCCAGCATTTT. It encodes CAWSEQGRQPQHF.